This T cell receptor (beta chain) was retrieved from a study of T cells after posttransplantation cyclophosphamide (dated by TCRdb to the mid-2010s). With regard to the full study: T cell repertoire reconstitution was tracked by TRB sequencing after myeloablative bone marrow transplantation in which posttransplantation cyclophosphamide was used as GVHD prophylaxis. Antigen receptor sequencing was done on samples from some 35 PTCy-treated patients and from approximately 17 related bone marrow donors of those patients. Blood from every one of the 30 to 40 PTCy patients who had 1-year posttransplant specimens underwent TRB sequencing. Up to 3 additional blood samples from 2 to 5.2 years after transplant were also TRB-sequenced in 3 patients, as was pretransplant blood from several patients. Public TRB sequences were queried against a database of over 3,000 sequences associated with responses to pathogens, tumor antigens, self-antigens and alloantigens. Because TRA and TRB clonality correlated tightly in roughly nine samples, the subsequent TCR analyses were limited to TRB only.

The CDR3 measures 13 amino acids from cysteine to phenylalanine. CDR3 DNA is the only sequence kept; it has 39 bases, read in frame from the first base. V loses 5 bases of germline sequence and J loses 4 bases, and the interval between the two ends is 9 bases. CDR1 and CDR2, looked up from the germline V gene, are MNHEY and SVGAGI. The paper as a whole reports these results and caveats: Across the approximately 48 patients, TRB clonality was highly associated with recipient CMV seropositivity and CMV reactivation, and diversity with PTCy was similar to that in the CNI/methotrexate controls. At 1-2 months, donor-recipient similarity was low but rose over the first year, and the later blood repertoires were often dominated by donor CD8+ memory clones. The TRB repertoires of T cells infiltrating skin or the GI tract showed only limited overlap with the TRB repertoires found in blood.

TRB sequencing was run on genomic DNA with either the immunoSEQ assay at survey resolution or the hsTCRB kit. Turning to the authors' computational methods: Initial read processing used immunoSEQ software, and repertoire analyses used the LymphoSeq R package. For each TRB dataset, clonality was calculated as 1 minus normalized Shannon entropy, and the Gini coefficient was computed as well. To infer phenotypes in unsorted samples, TRB sequences from sorted subsets of the recipient or donor were mapped onto unsorted samples from the same recipient. Imported from immuneACCESS, the table was reduced by TCRdb to in-frame sequences with V and J called. These copies leave out some clones; in studies compared against another copy, an unresolved V gene accounts for under half, and the cause of the remainder is not known. The V and J calls and clone size were taken over from that table, and D and trimming were inferred from the DNA. In this sample the table shows around 10,000 clones, and no singletons are among them. Clones ranked in the top ten supply 26% of the sample.

Reading the label with the study, this specimen's treatment or condition is: high-dose cyclophosphamide on days +3 and +4 as single-agent GVHD prophylaxis. Patients in the PTCy group got busulfan and fludarabine conditioning, a marrow graft from a related or unrelated donor, and cyclophosphamide on days +3 and +4. The PTCy-treated patients were drawn from a prospective, multi-institutional clinical trial. Mononuclear cells from peripheral blood and bone marrow were separated by Ficoll-Hypaque density centrifugation and then cryopreserved. At least ten counts were recorded for this clone. Its antigen is currently not known. Base qualities are not provided; no much larger clone lies one nucleotide away.

This TCR was recovered from a female patient aged 40-50 years who received an allogeneic stem cell transplant from a related donor, was CMV-positive, and had no GVHD. Some T cells may be donor cells from the graft after a transplant. The sequencing used PBMCs, collected after allogeneic stem cell transplant with posttransplant cyclophosphamide. Recombination linked TRBV6-5 to TRBJ2-1, with a weak D call of TRBD2 (6 bases match). The nucleotides read TGTGCCAGCAGTAGGGACTTATACAATGAGCAGTTCTTC. The translation is CASSRDLYNEQFF.